The 29 T cell receptor beta chains below all came from one sample that was sequenced in a study of vaccination and CD4 T cells after COVID-19. Treatment denoted: approximately 11-day PBMC culture with coronavirus spike peptide pools or control peptides (ViraFEST assay). Their target antigens are unknown. The Oncomine TCR Beta short-read assay generated sequence data from the DNA of cultured CD4+ T cells. In TCRdb, the PCR reads were re-called with MiXCR into one record per CDR3 protein. The data contain about 26,000 distinct CDR3 sequences, 40% to 50% of them singletons. Sequencing was done on a sample of CD4+ T cells from blood, cultured in vitro. All receptors derive from a human donor who had recovered from COVID-19.

This clonotype appeared a few times. The rearrangement joins TRBV4-2 to TRBJ2-7; 12 nucleotides line up with TRBD2. This CDR3 contains 19 residues. J lost 2 bases, V lost 0 bases, and 11 bases had no gene match. The germline V gene has CDR1 LGHNA and CDR2 YNFKEQ. CDR3 amino acids: CASSQEGSPSGGDPYEQYF. The CDR3 nucleotides are TGTGCCAGCAGCCAAGAAGGATCACCTAGCGGGGGGGACCCCTACGAGCAGTACTTC.

This clonotype appeared a few times. V usage is TRBV7-8 and J usage is TRBJ1-2, with D perhaps TRBD1 (5 bases). Germline V gene data show CDR1 as SGHVS and CDR2 as FQNEAQ. There are 14 residues in the CDR3. The V gene lost 5 bases and the J gene lost 3 bases, with 13 bases spanning the gap. CDR3 coding DNA: TGTGCCAGCAGCGCCATAGGGGCTGACTATGGCTACACCTTC. It is translated as CASSAIGADYGYTF.

The chain is built from TRBV28 and TRBJ1-1; tentatively, D is TRBD1 (5 bases). Germline CDR1 and CDR2: MDHEN and SYDVKM. The CDR3 loop spans 14 amino acids. Trimming cost V 5 bases and J 4 bases, with 14 bases left between them. CDR3 amino acids: CASSATRAGTEAFF. In DNA, the CDR3 is TGTGCCAGCAGTGCAACCAGGGCCGGCACTGAAGCTTTCTTT.

This chain joins TRBV19 and TRBJ1-5; D might be TRBD1 (6 bases). CDR1 and CDR2 (germline): LNHDA, SQIVND (reference sequence). With 4 bases removed from V and 4 bases from J, the gap between germline ends came to 14 bases. This CDR3 has 15 residues. CDR3 sequence reads: CASSSGEQGNQPQHF. CDR3 in DNA: TGTGCCAGTAGTAGCGGTGAACAGGGAAATCAGCCCCAGCATTTT. Based on the CDR3 plus reference TRBV19 and TRBJ1-5, the full variable domain is DGGITQSPKYLFRKEGQNVTLSCEQNLNHDAMYWYRQDPGQGLRLIYYSQIVNDFQKGDIAEGYSVSREKKESFPLTVTSAQKNPTAFYLCASSSGEQGNQPQHFGDGTRLSIL.

The chain couples TRBV6-2 or TRBV6-3 to TRBJ2-3; no firm D call. Germline V CDR1 and CDR2: MNHEY, SVGEGT. This CDR3 contains 16 residues. V was cut by 3 bases and J by 0 bases, with 13 bases left in between. DNA for the CDR3: TGTGCCAGCAGTTATAGTGCACTCCTCAGCACAGATACGCAGTATTTT. Protein: CASSYSALLSTDTQYF.

This chain connects TRBV5-5 to TRBJ2-3, with D perhaps being TRBD1 or TRBD2 (5 bases each). Germline V CDR1 and CDR2: SGHKS, YYEKEE (reference sequence). The CDR3 is 14 residues long. The germline V and J ends were trimmed by 4 bases and 2 bases, with 11 bases remaining between them. CDR3 sequence (DNA): TGTGCCAGCAGCCCGGGACCGTACACAGATACGCAGTATTTT. The encoded protein is CASSPGPYTDTQYF.

This clonotype was found a few times. The chain uses TRBV19 and TRBJ2-1, with D possibly TRBD2 on 5 matching bases. CDR1 and CDR2 (germline): LNHDA, SQIVND (reference sequence). The CDR3 sequence is 19 residues long. The ends were cut back, 7 bases at V and 7 bases at J, with 32 bases in the middle. Here the CDR3 DNA reads TGTGCCAGTATGCCACAATCTCAGATCGGGCGGGCCTCGGGGAATGAGCAGTTCTTC. Translated, it gives CASMPQSQIGRASGNEQFF.

V is TRBV28 and J is TRBJ2-7; D is undetermined. V gave up 6 bases and J gave up 2 bases, with 8 bases separating them. The CDR3 length is 12 residues. The germline V gene encodes CDR1 MDHEN and CDR2 SYDVKM. CDR3 DNA sequence: TGTGCCAGCAGCCGGGCCACCTACGAGCAGTACTTC. Translation gives CASSRATYEQYF.

The chain uses TRBV19 and TRBJ1-1, with a weak D call TRBD1 (6 bases). Germline CDR1 is LNHDA and CDR2 is SQIVND (reference sequence). This CDR3 is built from 14 residues. Trimming pared 5 bases from V and 1 base from J, leaving 11 bases between. CDR3 region: CASSPMDRNTEAFF. The CDR3 DNA sequence: TGTGCCAGTAGTCCCATGGACAGGAACACTGAAGCTTTCTTT.

This clonotype is a singleton in its sample. This chain uses TRBV5-1 with TRBJ2-7; D unresolved. Germline V gene lookup returns CDR1 SGHRS and CDR2 YFSETQ. CDR3 length: 13 amino acids. V lost 4 bases and J 2 bases, leaving 10 bases between the germline ends. In nucleotides, the CDR3 is TGCGCCAGCAGCCCCGACCGGACCTACGAGCAGTACTTC. This gives the protein CASSPDRTYEQYF. The full variable domain, completed using reference TRBV5-1 and TRBJ2-7, is KAGVTQTPRYLIKTRGQQVTLSCSPISGHRSVSWYQQTPGQGLQFLFEYFSETQRNKGNFPGRFSGRQFSNSRSEMNVSTLELGDSALYLCASSPDRTYEQYFGPGTRLTVT.

This clonotype has more than one count but fewer than ten. The rearrangement joins TRBV24-1 to TRBJ2-1, with 8 positions matching TRBD2. V lost 10 bases and J lost 0; bases outside the gene matches: 7. This CDR3 spans 15 amino acids. Per germline, CDR1 KGHDR and CDR2 SFDVKD. The CDR3: CATAGGLSSYNEQFF. The CDR3 DNA reads as TGTGCCACGGCGGGGGGCCTGAGCTCCTACAATGAGCAGTTCTTC.

The chain carries TRBV6-5 and TRBJ2-3; possibly TRBD2 for D (5 bases). CDR1 is MNHEY and CDR2 is SVGAGI in the germline V gene. Trimming cost V 0 bases and J 11 bases, with 24 bases left between them. This CDR3 has 17 amino acids. CDR3 nucleotide sequence: TGTGCCAGCAGTTACTCGATACCGGGGAGAACGAGCATAGGGCAGTATTTT. As protein: CASSYSIPGRTSIGQYF.

DNA of the CDR3: TGTGCCAGTAGTATAGAGAACTCCTACGAGCAGTACTTC. Protein sequence: CASSIENSYEQYF. The rearrangement uses TRBV19 and TRBJ2-7; D uncertain. In germline, CDR1 is LNHDA, CDR2 SQIVND (reference sequence). This CDR3 region has 13 residues. The ends were cut back, 0 bases at V and 0 bases at J, with 3 bases in the middle.

The chain carries TRBV15 and TRBJ1-3; D unresolved. V lost 0 bases and J 1 base, leaving 7 bases between the germline ends. Germline V gene sequence: CDR1 LNHNV, CDR2 YYDKDF (reference sequence). This CDR3 is built from 15 residues. CDR3 DNA sequence: TGTGCCACCAGCAGAGACCTAATTTCTGGAAACACCATATATTTT. It encodes CATSRDLISGNTIYF.

This chain connects TRBV5-1 to TRBJ2-5; 10 bases align to TRBD1. Germline V gene data show CDR1 as SGHRS and CDR2 as YFSETQ. With V trimmed by 5 bases and J by 4 bases, 8 bases remained unmatched. The CDR3 has 15 residues. As DNA, the CDR3 is TGCGCCAGCAGGGGGACAGGGGCGCCAGGAGAGACCCAGTACTTC. The encoded protein is CASRGTGAPGETQYF.

Only a few counts were recorded for this clonotype. V usage is TRBV20-1 and J usage is TRBJ2-3, with 11 positions matching TRBD2. The V gene's germline CDR1 is DFQATT and CDR2 SNEGSKA (reference sequence). The CDR3 sequence is 15 residues long. V lost 4 bases, J lost 1 base, and 4 bases stayed unmatched. The CDR3 loop is CSATVAGGRTDTQYF. CDR3 in DNA: TGCAGTGCTACCGTAGCGGGGGGGCGCACAGATACGCAGTATTTT.

This clonotype has a handful of counts. J is TRBJ1-5 and V is TRBV20-1, with D possibly TRBD1 on 6 matching bases. V shed 3 bases and J shed 0 bases, with 9 bases lying between them. In germline, CDR1 is DFQATT, CDR2 SNEGSKA (reference sequence). The CDR3 is made up of 14 amino acids. As DNA, the CDR3 is TGCAGTGCTAGGCCAGGGGATAGCAATCAGCCCCAGCATTTT. Protein sequence: CSARPGDSNQPQHF.

V is TRBV6-1 and J is TRBJ1-2, with D possibly TRBD1 on 6 matching bases. Per germline, CDR1 MNHNS and CDR2 SASEGT. CDR3 length: 12 amino acids. V was cut by 3 bases and J by 7 bases, with 9 bases left in between. The CDR3 sequence: CASSEDRGGYTF. In DNA, the CDR3 is TGTGCCAGCAGTGAGGACAGAGGTGGCTACACCTTC.

The chain combines TRBV2 with TRBJ2-2, with D possibly matching TRBD2 (5 bases). CDR3 size: 12 residues. CDR1 and CDR2 from the germline V gene are SNHLY and FYNNEI. Trimming left V 10 bases short and J 4 bases short, with 10 bases between. DNA of the CDR3: TGTGCCACAAATCGGGGCACCGGGGAGCTGTTTTTT. Its protein is CATNRGTGELFF.

This chain connects TRBV7-8 to TRBJ2-3; no definite D call. V lost 6 bases, J lost 3 bases, and 4 bases lay in between. Germline CDR1 SGHVS, CDR2 FQNEAQ. The CDR3 extends over 11 amino acids. This chain's CDR3 is CASSPTDTQYF. CDR3 nucleotides: TGTGCCAGCAGTCCTACAGATACGCAGTATTTT.

In its sample, this clonotype was seen a few times. This sequence joins TRBV19 and TRBJ1-1; D unclear. The CDR3 consists of 15 residues. The V gene's germline CDR1 is LNHDA and CDR2 SQIVND (reference sequence). V was shortened by 5 bases and J by 4 bases, with 17 bases between the two germline ends. CDR3 nucleotides: TGTGCCAGTAGTCCGCCCCCCAGTAAGAGCACTGAAGCTTTCTTT. Translating gives CASSPPPSKSTEAFF.

Only a few counts were recorded for this clonotype. The rearrangement joins TRBV6-1 to TRBJ2-2; 9 bases map to TRBD1. With 4 bases clipped from V and 5 bases from J, the junction kept 5 bases outside the gene matches. CDR1 and CDR2 (germline): MNHNS, SASEGT. The CDR3 contains 15 residues. CDR3 residues: CASSANRGRTGELFF. CDR3 DNA: TGTGCCAGCAGTGCTAACAGGGGGCGGACCGGGGAGCTGTTTTTT.

To note about this clonotype: The junction shows a germline mismatch at one end, possibly a read error. The chain uses TRBV28 and TRBJ2-6; either TRBD1 or TRBD2 may fit D (5 bases each). The V gene's germline CDR1 is MDHEN and CDR2 SYDVKM. The CDR3 length is 15 residues. This CDR3 reads CASSTLRAGANVPTF. The CDR3 nucleotides are TGTGCCAGCAGCACCCTGCGGGCTGGGGCCAACGTCCCGACTTTC.

About this clonotype: Mismatch with germline at one junction end may stem from a read error. The chain recombines TRBV7-2 with TRBJ2-7; perhaps TRBD2 as D (7 bases). The length of the CDR3 is 13 residues. Germline V gene sequence: CDR1 SGHTA, CDR2 FQGNSA. The CDR3 bases are TGTGCCAGCAAAAACCCCAGTGCGGGGGCGGCGTTCTTC. As protein: CASKNPSAGAAFF. Drawing the rest from reference TRBV7-2 and TRBJ2-7, the complete variable domain is GAGVSQSPSNKVTEKGKDVELRCDPISGHTALYWYRQSLGQGLEFLIYFQGNSAPDKSGLPSDRFSAERTGGSVSTLTIQRTQQEDSAVYLCASKNPSAGAAFFGPGTRLTVT.

The chain has TRBV10-3 and TRBJ1-5; possibly TRBD1 for D (5 bases). V lost 10 bases, J lost 2 bases, and 18 bases lay in between. The CDR3 has 15 residues. CDR1 is ENHRY, CDR2 SYGVKD, per germline. CDR3 DNA: TGTGCCACAAGACCAGGGTTGGAGGGCAATCAGCCCCAGCATTTT. This codes for CATRPGLEGNQPQHF.

This clonotype was picked up a small number of times. J is TRBJ2-5 and V is TRBV6-1; 7 nucleotides line up with TRBD2. Germline values: CDR1 MNHNS, CDR2 SASEGT. This CDR3 is 15 amino acids long. V lost 5 bases, J lost 1 base, and 7 bases stayed unmatched. The CDR3 region is CASSRRWGGQETQYF. As DNA, the CDR3 is TGTGCCAGCAGTCGAAGGTGGGGGGGCCAAGAGACCCAGTACTTC.

The chain links TRBV5-4 to TRBJ2-2; tentative D call: TRBD1 (6 bases). Trimming stripped 4 bases from V and 4 bases from J, with 17 bases between. This CDR3 has 16 residues. Germline CDR1 reads SGHNT; CDR2 reads YYREEE (reference sequence). In DNA, the CDR3 is TGTGCCAGCAGCCTAAACCCAGGGGTGGGCACCGGGGAGCTGTTTTTT. Its translation: CASSLNPGVGTGELFF.

This clonotype was seen a handful of times. The chain combines TRBV6-1 with TRBJ2-7; possibly TRBD2 for D (6 bases). This CDR3 comprises 16 residues. V lost 7 bases, J lost 1 base, and 20 bases lay in between. Germline V gene data show CDR1 as MNHNS and CDR2 as SASEGT. This CDR3 reads CASNNIDRLGSYEQYF. CDR3 DNA sequence: TGTGCCAGCAACAACATCGACAGACTAGGGTCCTACGAGCAGTACTTC.

The chain uses TRBV20-1 and TRBJ1-2; 7 bases agree with TRBD1. This CDR3 is built from 16 residues. With V trimmed by 6 bases and J by 4 bases, 17 bases remained unmatched. Germline V CDR1 and CDR2: DFQATT, SNEGSKA (reference sequence). In DNA, the CDR3 is TGCAGTGCCCCAAAAACAGGGGCAAGGCTCCCCTATGGCTACACCTTC. Translating it yields CSAPKTGARLPYGYTF.